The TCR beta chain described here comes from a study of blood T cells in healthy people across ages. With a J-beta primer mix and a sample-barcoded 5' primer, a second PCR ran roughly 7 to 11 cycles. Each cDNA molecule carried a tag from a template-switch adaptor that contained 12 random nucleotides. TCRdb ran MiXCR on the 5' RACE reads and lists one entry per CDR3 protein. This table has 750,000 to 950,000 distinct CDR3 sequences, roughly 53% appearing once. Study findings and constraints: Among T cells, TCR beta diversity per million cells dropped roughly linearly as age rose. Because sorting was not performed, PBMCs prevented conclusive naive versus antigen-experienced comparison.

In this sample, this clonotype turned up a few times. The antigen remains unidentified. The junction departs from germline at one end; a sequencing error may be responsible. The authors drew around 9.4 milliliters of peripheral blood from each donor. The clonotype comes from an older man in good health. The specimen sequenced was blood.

The CDR3 sequence: CASSKTGGLVTQYF. The CDR3 DNA follows: TGTGCTAGCAGCAAAACGGGCGGCCTAGTTACGCAGTATTTT. The genes are TRBV7-7 and TRBJ2-3, with D unclear. The CDR3 contains 14 residues. Germline-derived CDR1 and CDR2 are SSHAT and FNYEAQ (reference sequence).